This TCR beta chain was retrieved from a study of cytomegalovirus exposure and HLA in healthy donors. Germline CDR1 reads SGHDT; CDR2 reads YYEEEE. The CDR3 extends over 18 amino acids. Trimming cost V 4 bases and J 5 bases; bases outside gene matches: 18. The PCR had 60 Vbeta and 13 Jbeta primers. The data were produced by immunoSEQ multiplex PCR, yet TCRdb's version contains in-frame clones alone and is incomplete. Among some 140,000 clones listed, approximately 80% were seen once. The source of this sequence is a woman between 40 and 55 years old in good health and CMV-seronegative. The rearrangement joins TRBV5-6 to TRBJ2-5; 9 bases are shared with TRBD2. Sequencing input: PBMCs. CDR3 nucleotides: TGTGCCAGCAGCCCGAGGAGACTAGCGGCTCCGAGGGGGGAGACCCAGTACTTC. Its translation is CASSPRRLAAPRGETQYF.